This is a list of T cell receptor beta chains from one sample in a study of beta chain features in type 1 diabetes. Sequencing used immunoSEQ multiplex PCR; TCRdb keeps in-frame clones, though not all of them. The sample includes approximately 170,000 clones, approximately 7.8% of them seen just once. Sequenced: central memory CD4+ T cells from blood. The receptors stem from a woman in her 40s with type 1 diabetes. The CDR3 runs from the conserved cysteine through the conserved F or W. Each record gives: J gene, V gene, clone size, D gene, CDR3 protein, CDR3 DNA. D genes are given only for firm matches. Only some rows state a clone size, as once, few, many or a class for expanded clones.

J gene: TRBJ1-4; V gene: TRBV19; clone size: NA; D gene: TRBD1; CDR3 protein: CASRPQGAMNEKLFF; CDR3 DNA: TGTGCCAGTAGACCCCAGGGGGCGATGAATGAAAAACTGTTTTTT
J gene: TRBJ1-6; V gene: TRBV18; clone size: NA; D gene: NA; CDR3 protein: CASSPGREASPLHF; CDR3 DNA: TGTGCCAGCTCACCAGGCAGGGAGGCTTCACCCCTCCACTTT
J gene: TRBJ1-4; V gene: TRBV4-3; clone size: few; D gene: NA; CDR3 protein: CASSQGQGGEKLFF; CDR3 DNA: TGCGCCAGCAGCCAAGGGCAGGGTGGTGAAAAACTGTTTTTT
J gene: TRBJ1-1; V gene: TRBV20-1; clone size: few; D gene: TRBD1; CDR3 protein: CSARPGGSAFF; CDR3 DNA: TGCAGTGCTAGACCAGGGGGCTCAGCTTTCTTT
J gene: TRBJ1-1; V gene: TRBV5-5; clone size: few; D gene: NA; CDR3 protein: CASSLEGWNTEAFF; CDR3 DNA: TGTGCCAGCAGCCTGGAGGGGTGGAACACTGAAGCTTTCTTT
J gene: TRBJ2-2; V gene: TRBV7-3; clone size: NA; D gene: TRBD2; CDR3 protein: CASSSSGGRVTGELFF; CDR3 DNA: TGTGCCAGCAGCTCGAGCGGGGGGCGGGTCACCGGGGAGCTGTTTTTT
J gene: TRBJ1-1; V gene: TRBV7-9; clone size: many; D gene: NA; CDR3 protein: CASSYPGLVNTEAFF; CDR3 DNA: TGTGCCAGCAGCTACCCCGGGTTGGTGAACACTGAAGCTTTCTTT
J gene: TRBJ2-1; V gene: TRBV14; clone size: many; D gene: NA; CDR3 protein: CASSQGLRFPFNEQFF; CDR3 DNA: TGTGCCAGCAGCCAAGGTCTGCGGTTCCCGTTCAATGAGCAGTTCTTC
J gene: TRBJ2-4; V gene: TRBV28; clone size: NA; D gene: NA; CDR3 protein: CASGEKAKNIQYF; CDR3 DNA: TGTGCCAGCGGAGAGAAAGCCAAAAACATTCAGTACTTC
J gene: TRBJ1-2; V gene: TRBV6-1; clone size: many; D gene: TRBD1; CDR3 protein: CASEGQTYGYTF; CDR3 DNA: TGTGCCAGCGAGGGACAGACCTATGGCTACACCTTC
J gene: TRBJ2-5; V gene: TRBV19; clone size: NA; D gene: TRBD1; CDR3 protein: CASTSRTGTQTQYF; CDR3 DNA: TGTGCCAGTACCTCAAGGACAGGAACGCAGACCCAGTACTTC
J gene: TRBJ1-5; V gene: TRBV6-8; clone size: few; D gene: TRBD1; CDR3 protein: CASTTGQGQRNQPQHF; CDR3 DNA: TGTGCCAGCACAACTGGACAGGGCCAACGCAATCAGCCCCAGCATTTT
J gene: TRBJ1-2; V gene: TRBV5-1; clone size: few; D gene: NA; CDR3 protein: CASSLPSGTTGGYTF; CDR3 DNA: TGCGCCAGCAGCTTGCCATCCGGGACTACGGGAGGCTACACCTTC
J gene: TRBJ2-2; V gene: TRBV9; clone size: NA; D gene: NA; CDR3 protein: CASSEYTNTGELFF; CDR3 DNA: TGTGCCAGCAGCGAATACACGAACACCGGGGAGCTGTTTTTT
J gene: TRBJ1-3; V gene: TRBV5-4; clone size: few; D gene: NA; CDR3 protein: CASSPSRDSGNTIYF; CDR3 DNA: TGTGCCAGCAGCCCTTCGAGGGATTCTGGAAACACCATATATTTT
J gene: TRBJ2-1; V gene: TRBV5-4; clone size: few; D gene: TRBD2; CDR3 protein: CASSLTSGGYNEQFF; CDR3 DNA: TGTGCCAGCAGCTTGACTAGCGGGGGTTACAATGAGCAGTTCTTC
J gene: TRBJ2-7; V gene: TRBV27; clone size: few; D gene: TRBD2; CDR3 protein: CASSLTSGRGEQYF; CDR3 DNA: TGTGCCAGCAGTTTGACTAGCGGGAGAGGTGAGCAGTACTTC